The clone carrying this TCR beta chain appeared a single time. The antigen remains undetermined. This sample stems from a study of Ad26.COV2.S vaccination and SARS-CoV-2 variants. Study summary: By the intramuscular route, Ad26.COV2.S was given once, or twice 56 days apart. Study-wide findings and caveats: Vaccinated individuals (as opposed to placebo recipients) had higher spike-specific TCR breadth.

Specified treatment: roughly 18 received Ad26.COV2.S at low or high dose, single or two shots; about 5 received placebo; per-sample allocation not given. Day 63 following the first vaccine or placebo injection was when the samples were taken. Within Boston, the person who donated was an adult of 18-55 years. Assay used: immunoSEQ multiplex PCR; TCRdb lists only in-frame clones, some missing. In the table there are about 350,000 clones, around 84% of which are singletons. Per germline, CDR1 LGHDT and CDR2 YNNKEL (reference sequence). V lost 4 bases, J lost 2 bases, and 13 bases lay in between. This CDR3 is 15 amino acids long.

The sequencing here drew on peripheral blood, taken in a trial of Ad26.COV2.S vaccine versus placebo. V usage is TRBV3-1 (or the pseudogene TRBV3-2) and J usage is TRBJ2-3; D is possibly TRBD1 or TRBD2 (6 bases each). The TCR sequence derives from a person between 18 and 60 years old who received the Ad26.COV2.S COVID-19 vaccine or a placebo. The CDR3 DNA reads as TGTGCCAGCAGCCCTCACAGGGAGGACACAGATACGCAGTATTTT. Its translation: CASSPHREDTDTQYF.